Listed here are 14 T cell receptor beta chains from one sample, sequenced in a study of T cell repertoires in cytomegalovirus infection. TCRdb fed the reads into MiXCR, producing one record per CDR3 protein. The table has about 440,000 distinct CDR3 sequences, about a third seen once; the top ten hold roughly an eighth. Sequencing was done on a sample of PBMCs. All receptors derive from a human donor in good health (CMV status not recorded). Some clones in this sample may be carry-over from other donors' samples.

The chain recombines TRBV10-3 with TRBJ2-7; no clear D. The CDR3 spans 13 residues. The ends were cut back, 2 bases at V and 2 bases at J, with 7 bases in the middle. Germline V CDR1 and CDR2: ENHRY, SYGVKD. The CDR3, as DNA: TGTGCCATCAGTGAGCCCCCAGCCTACGAGCAGTACTTC. It codes for CAISEPPAYEQYF.

For this clonotype: One end of the junction varies from germline; a read error may be responsible. The rearrangement links TRBV15 to TRBJ1-4; perhaps TRBD1 as D (5 bases). Germline V gene lookup returns CDR1 LNHNV and CDR2 YYDKDF (reference sequence). The CDR3 consists of 16 residues. The CDR3 DNA sequence: TGTTCCACCAGCAGAGTTTCGACAGCGCCAAATGAAAAACTGTTTTTT. Translated, it gives CSTSRVSTAPNEKLFF.

The chain links TRBV20-1 to TRBJ2-7; 9 bases are shared with TRBD1. This CDR3 is 13 amino acids long. V dropped 6 bases and J dropped 1; count of bases not matched to a gene: 4. Germline CDR1 is DFQATT and CDR2 is SNEGSKA (reference sequence). CDR3 region: CSAVDRGSYEQYF. The CDR3, as DNA: TGCAGTGCGGTGGACAGGGGTTCCTACGAGCAGTACTTC.

CDR3 sequence (DNA): TGTGCCAGCAGTGAAGGGGGATGGCAGCCCCAGCATTTT. Its translation: CASSEGGWQPQHF. This chain uses TRBV2 with TRBJ1-5; D call uncertain. V shed 1 base and J shed 7 bases, with 8 bases lying between them. This CDR3 contains 13 residues. The germline gives CDR1 SNHLY, CDR2 FYNNEI.

The chain joins TRBV20-1 to TRBJ1-2, with 8 bases identical to TRBD1. This CDR3 has 13 residues. The V and J ends lost 2 bases and 8 bases, in that order; junction bases with no gene match: 7. Germline V gives CDR1 DFQATT, CDR2 SNEGSKA (reference sequence). The CDR3 reads CSARRTGLDGYTF. The CDR3 DNA is TGCAGTGCTAGAAGGACAGGGTTGGACGGCTACACCTTC.

This clonotype was counted ten times or more. The chain is built from TRBV7-2 and TRBJ2-1, with TRBD2 matching over 9 bases. Germline CDR1 SGHTA, CDR2 FQGNSA. This CDR3 has 15 amino acids. The junction had 2 bases not matched to a gene; V was cut back by 2 bases and J by 3 bases. The CDR3 region has the DNA TGTGCCAGCAGCTTACTAGCGGGGTACTACAATGAGCAGTTCTTC. Its translation: CASSLLAGYYNEQFF.

Of note for this clonotype: A single base separates this from a much larger clone, so it may be a read error. V is TRBV6-4 and J is TRBJ2-5; 9 nucleotides match TRBD2. Germline loops: CDR1 MRHNA, CDR2 SNTAGT. The CDR3 contains 13 residues. CDR3 sequence: CASSRTSEETHYF. As DNA, the CDR3 is TGTGCCAGCAGTCGGACTAGCGAAGAGACCCATTACTTC.

Only one count was recorded for this clonotype. One end of the junction varies from germline; a read error may be responsible. The chain employs TRBV19 and TRBJ2-1; 8 bases are shared with TRBD1. The CDR3 covers 15 residues. Germline loops: CDR1 LNHDA, CDR2 SQIVND (reference sequence). CDR3 DNA: TGTGCCAGTAGTATACCGGGACAGGCATACAATGTGCAGTTCTTC. This codes for CASSIPGQAYNVQFF. Full variable domain (remainder filled in from reference TRBV19 and TRBJ2-1): DGGITQSPKYLFRKEGQNVTLSCEQNLNHDAMYWYRQDPGQGLRLIYYSQIVNDFQKGDIAEGYSVSREKKESFPLTVTSAQKNPTAFYLCASSIPGQAYNVQFFGPGTRLTVL.

The chain combines TRBV20-1 with TRBJ1-5; 7 positions agree with TRBD1. The V gene end was trimmed by 6 bases and the J gene end by 6 bases; junction bases not matched to a gene: 8. Germline CDR1 and CDR2: DFQATT and SNEGSKA (reference sequence). The CDR3 loop spans 13 amino acids. CDR3 in amino acids: CSAPDRNTQPQHF. CDR3 DNA sequence: TGCAGTGCCCCGGACAGGAACACTCAGCCCCAGCATTTT.

This clonotype was seen many times. The chain joins TRBV11-2 to TRBJ2-1; no definite D call. This CDR3 region has 14 residues. Trimming took off 7 bases at V and 0 bases at J, with 10 bases between the two ends. Germline V gene lookup returns CDR1 SGHAT and CDR2 FQNNGV. The CDR3, as DNA: TGTGCCAGCACCTCCTTCAGCTCCTACAATGAGCAGTTCTTC. This translates into CASTSFSSYNEQFF.

A remark on this clonotype: Sequence at one end of the junction differs from germline and may be a read error. The genes are TRBV12-3 or TRBV12-4 and TRBJ1-4, with 7 bases aligning to TRBD1. This CDR3 is built from 14 residues. CDR3 sequence reads: CANSSTGFNEKLFF. Here the CDR3 DNA reads TGTGCCAACAGTTCGACAGGGTTTAATGAAAAACTGTTTTTT.

CDR3 nucleotide sequence: TGTGCCAGCAGCCATGTTGGGGATACAATCGGGAACACTGAAGCTTTCTTT. This encodes CASSHVGDTIGNTEAFF. The chain combines TRBV3-1 with TRBJ1-1; D remains unclear. Germline V gives CDR1 LGHDT, CDR2 YNNKEL (reference sequence). Trimming took off 3 bases at V and 1 base at J, with 18 bases between the two ends. CDR3 length equals 17 residues.

Details on this clonotype: The final CDR3 position lacks the conserved phenylalanine or tryptophan, pointing to a likely read error. The DNA is left out, because the CDR3 cannot be placed on it with certainty; the CDR3 is given as TCRdb lists it. The V call is TRBV7-2, the J call TRBJ2-2; the table's D call TRBD1 went unverified against the DNA. The CDR3 is made up of 16 amino acids, end residues included. Germline V CDR1 and CDR2: SGHTA, FQGNSA. CDR3 loop: CASSYSDRSNTREQFG.

The chain joins TRBV5-4 to TRBJ1-4, with D possibly being TRBD1 (5 bases). Looked up from germline, CDR1 is SGHNT and CDR2 is YYREEE (reference sequence). The CDR3 contains 14 residues. Trimming cost V 0 bases and J 7 bases, with 10 bases left between them. CDR3 in DNA: TGTGCCAGCAGCTTGGAGGGGTGGGGTGAAAAACTGTTTTTT. Protein sequence: CASSLEGWGEKLFF. Supplemented by reference TRBV5-4 and TRBJ1-4, the full variable domain reads ETGVTQSPTHLIKTRGQQVTLRCSSQSGHNTVSWYQQALGQGPQFIFQYYREEENGRGNFPPRFSGLQFPNYSSELNVNALELDDSALYLCASSLEGWGEKLFFGSGTQLSVL.